The rows below give T cell receptor beta chains drawn from one sample of a study of response to subunit inactivated influenza vaccine. TCRdb processed the RT-PCR reads anew with MiXCR; each CDR3 protein has one entry. The table lists hundreds of thousands of distinct CDR3 sequences, 7.6% of them singletons. The sample here was PBMCs from blood, taken approximately 25 months after vaccination. The receptors were gathered from a man between 50 and 70 years old who received an inactivated influenza vaccine. Both conserved end residues are part of each CDR3. The D gene is left open where the match is weak. The size of a clone is reported for some rows only, either as once, few or many, or as a class for expanded clones.

cdr3_nt	cdr3_aa	v_call	j_call	clone_size	d_call
TGCAGTGCCCCCGCTGGGGGGTTTCAGAACACTGAAGCTTTCTTT	CSAPAGGFQNTEAFF	TRBV20-1	TRBJ1-1	NA	NA
TGTGCCAGCAGCTTACTACACACCAACACCGGGGAGCTGTTTTTT	CASSLLHTNTGELFF	TRBV7-8	TRBJ2-2	many	NA
TGTGCCAGCAGTCCCGGACAGCGAGAGACCCAGTACTTC	CASSPGQRETQYF	TRBV12-3/TRBV12-4	TRBJ2-5	many	NA
TGTGCCAGCAGCTTAGATCGAGGGACTAGCCCTCGAGAGACCCAGTACTTC	CASSLDRGTSPRETQYF	TRBV11-2	TRBJ2-5	NA	TRBD2
TGTGCCAGCAGCGAACAACGTTACACTGAAGCTTTCTTT	CASSEQRYTEAFF	TRBV3-1	TRBJ1-1	few	NA
TGTGCCAGCAGCTTAGGGGAAAGGGCGAACACCGGGGAGCTGTTTTTT	CASSLGERANTGELFF	TRBV7-6	TRBJ2-2	few	NA
TGTGCCAGCAGCTTAGTAGGACTAGCGGGAGGGCCGGTCGAGCAGTACTTC	CASSLVGLAGGPVEQYF	TRBV11-2	TRBJ2-7	NA	TRBD2
TGTGCCAGTAGTAAGTTAGCGTATGGGGGCATGGCTACCAATGAGCAGTTCTTC	CASSKLAYGGMATNEQFF	TRBV19	TRBJ2-1	NA	NA
TGCGCCAGCAGCTTGGCCCCAGGGTTAATCGACGAGCAGTACTTC	CASSLAPGLIDEQYF	TRBV5-1	TRBJ2-7	NA	NA
TGTGCCATCAGTGGGCGGGGACAGGGATTCCACGAGCAGTACTTC	CAISGRGQGFHEQYF	TRBV10-3	TRBJ2-7	many	TRBD1
TGTGCCAGCAGTTGGGGGACTAGCGGAGAGACCCAGTACTTC	CASSWGTSGETQYF	TRBV6-2/TRBV6-3	TRBJ2-5	many	TRBD2
TGCGCCAGCAGCTTACATCCGGGACAAGACTACGAGCAGTACTTC	CASSLHPGQDYEQYF	TRBV5-1	TRBJ2-7	few	NA
TGTGCCAGCAGTACAGGGTTTGAAGCTTTCTTT	CASSTGFEAFF	TRBV6-2/TRBV6-3	TRBJ1-1	NA	NA
TGTGCCAGCAGCTGGGGGACCGTTTCCTTCTACGAGCAGTACTTC	CASSWGTVSFYEQYF	TRBV11-2	TRBJ2-7	NA	NA
TGTGCCAGCAGCTTAGCGACAGGGGCGTACACAGATACGCAGTATTTT	CASSLATGAYTDTQYF	TRBV7-8	TRBJ2-3	NA	TRBD1
TGTGCCAGCTCACTAGCTGGACTTGGGGCATACAATGAGCAGTTCTTC	CASSLAGLGAYNEQFF	TRBV18	TRBJ2-1	few	NA
TGTGCTAGTGGTTTGGCGGGGGGCCATGAGCAGTTCTTC	CASGLAGGHEQFF	TRBV12-5	TRBJ2-1	NA	NA
TGTGCCAGCACTGAGGGGGGCGTGAGGAAAAACATTCAGTACTTC	CASTEGGVRKNIQYF	TRBV28	TRBJ2-4	NA	NA
TGCAGTGCTCTATTAACAGGGTCTCGTGGCTACACCTTC	CSALLTGSRGYTF	TRBV20-1	TRBJ1-2	NA	NA
TGCAGTGCTGCTAGCTACAATGAGCAGTTCTTC	CSAASYNEQFF	TRBV20-1	TRBJ2-1	few	NA